This T cell receptor beta chain came from a study of T cell changes during pregnancy in multiple sclerosis. CDR1 GTSNPN and CDR2 SVGIG come from the germline V gene (reference sequence). The V gene end was trimmed by 2 bases and the J gene end by 6 bases; junction bases not matched to a gene: 7. There are 16 residues in the CDR3. The protocol was immunoSEQ multiplex PCR, while the TCRdb copy is restricted to in-frame clones and leaves out a portion. The repertoire holds 40,000 to 60,000 clones, 85% to 90% seen once, with 1.5% in the top ten. Sequencing was performed on peripheral blood, taken in the first trimester of pregnancy. The J gene is TRBJ1-4, the V gene TRBV30; 12 nucleotides agree with TRBD1. The receptor's source is a female donor in good health, enrolled as a control in a pregnancy study. The CDR3 DNA reads TGTGCCTGGAGTACCCCGGGACAGGGGGCTGATGAAAAACTGTTTTTT. This translates into CAWSTPGQGADEKLFF.